The 9 T cell receptor beta chains below come from one sample, sequenced in a study of T cells in Graves' hyperthyroidism and ophthalmopathy. RNA transcripts yielded amplified TCR beta CDR3 regions. An initial round of RT-PCR targeting the TCR CDR3 relied on the HTBI primer set. In TCRdb, the multiplex PCR reads were re-called with MiXCR into one record per CDR3 protein. The sample contains about 400,000 distinct CDR3 sequences, roughly an eighth of which appear only once. The sample was blood. All receptors come from a woman between 18 and 30 years old with Graves' hyperthyroidism.

This clonotype has a count of ten or more. Sequence at one end of the junction differs from germline and may be a read error. The chain couples TRBV7-9 to TRBJ2-1; D is uncertain. Germline assignment: CDR1 SEHNR and CDR2 FQNEAQ (reference sequence). The CDR3 runs 13 residues. CDR3: CASGLGGPNEQFF. As DNA, the CDR3 is TGTGCCAGCGGCTTAGGTGGACCCAATGAGCAGTTCTTC.

There are many counts of this clonotype. The genes are TRBV6-5 and TRBJ1-1; D is undetermined. This CDR3 is built from 16 residues. Germline V CDR1 and CDR2: MNHEY, SVGAGI. V dropped 0 bases and J dropped 5 bases, with 16 bases sitting between them. CDR3 sequence (DNA): TGTGCCAGCAGTTACTCATCGCGGGTATTAGAAACTGAAGCTTTCTTT. It translates to CASSYSSRVLETEAFF.

The V gene is TRBV6-2 or TRBV6-3, the J gene TRBJ2-5, with 9 bases that match TRBD1. Germline CDR1 MNHEY, CDR2 SVGEGT. The CDR3 contains 16 residues. Trimming cost V 0 bases and J 4 bases; bases outside gene matches: 6. CDR3 in DNA: TGTGCCAGCAGTTACTCAAACAGGGGGCGCAGAGAGACCCAGTACTTC. It specifies CASSYSNRGRRETQYF.

This clonotype was seen more than once but under ten times. The chain combines TRBV5-1 with TRBJ2-1; the match to TRBD1 covers 10 bases. This CDR3 region has 15 residues. CDR1 and CDR2 from the germline V gene are SGHRS and YFSETQ. After removal of 2 bases from V and 5 bases from J, the junction contained 4 bases not matched to a gene. CDR3 protein: CASSFGTGDDNEQFF. DNA for the CDR3: TGCGCCAGCAGCTTCGGGACAGGGGACGACAATGAGCAGTTCTTC.

This clonotype has just a few counts. V gene TRBV20-1 combines with J gene TRBJ1-4, with 11 bases matching TRBD1. J was trimmed by 7 bases and V by 6 bases; bases with no gene match: 16. Per germline, CDR1 DFQATT and CDR2 SNEGSKA (reference sequence). This CDR3 spans 17 amino acids. The CDR3: CSAAGQGVSGVSEKLFF. The CDR3 DNA is TGCAGTGCGGCGGGACAGGGGGTCTCTGGGGTTTCTGAAAAACTGTTTTTT.

This chain joins TRBV29-1 and TRBJ2-3; D could derive from TRBD1 or TRBD2 (5 bases each). The germline V gene encodes CDR1 SQVTM and CDR2 ANQGSEA. V shed 7 bases and J shed 4 bases, with 15 bases lying between them. The CDR3 consists of 13 residues. The CDR3 loop reads CSAGTRHSDTQYF. The CDR3 coding sequence is TGCAGCGCCGGGACGCGACACTCAGATACGCAGTATTTT.

The chain is built from TRBV25-1 and TRBJ2-1; D not resolved. V shed 1 base and J shed 7 bases, with 11 bases lying between them. This CDR3 has 14 amino acids. Germline lookup yields CDR1 MGHDK and CDR2 SYGVNS. CDR3 region: CASSELTSSNEQFF. CDR3 bases: TGTGCCAGCAGTGAATTGACGTCTAGTAATGAGCAGTTCTTC.

V usage is TRBV20-1 and J usage is TRBJ1-3; 7 positions match TRBD1. The CDR3 consists of 13 residues. Losses at the gene ends were 5 bases for V and 3 bases for J; bases not matched to a gene: 4. The V gene's germline CDR1 is DFQATT and CDR2 SNEGSKA (reference sequence). CDR3 region: CSAEDRDGNTIYF. DNA of the CDR3: TGCAGTGCTGAAGACAGGGATGGAAACACCATATATTTT.

This clonotype occurred many times. The rearrangement links TRBV11-2 to TRBJ2-1; 12 bases map to TRBD2. Germline V lookup: CDR1 SGHAT, CDR2 FQNNGV. This CDR3 is 17 amino acids long. Trimming removed 3 bases from V and 7 bases from J; junction bases left unmatched: 10. CDR3 in DNA: TGTGCCAGCAGCTTGGGGGCTAGCGGGAGGGCGTCGAATGAGCAGTTCTTC. It specifies CASSLGASGRASNEQFF.